This entry describes one TCR beta chain. What it binds is not known. This entry belongs to a study of T-cell memory formation after mild COVID-19. About the study: TCR clusters largely stayed donor specific. Study results and limitations: CD4+ clones that contracted lay mainly in CM and EM; CD8+ ones lay in EMRA.

Each CDR3 protein is one row after TCRdb ran MiXCR on the 5' RACE reads. The sample lists fewer than 250,000 distinct CDR3 sequences, roughly 15% occurring once. Sequencing was carried out using PBMCs or a T cell subset sorted from them (not recorded which). This TCR came from an adult woman who had mild COVID-19 (a few samples of this study predate the infection). Cell type and time point are not known.

CDR3 coding DNA: TGTGCCAGCAGCTTTCTCGGGACAGATGCCGAGCAGTACTTC. Translated, it gives CASSFLGTDAEQYF. The chain couples TRBV7-9 to TRBJ2-7; 7 bases line up with TRBD1. CDR1 SEHNR and CDR2 FQNEAQ come from the germline V gene (reference sequence). The trim removed 3 bases at V and 6 bases at J, leaving 8 bases unmatched. The CDR3 covers 14 residues.